Below, one T cell receptor beta chain is given with its context. Its antigen is not identified. These data are taken from a study of OX40 agonist ivuxolimab in advanced cancers. Broader study findings: Clonal expansion was seen in CD4+ and CD8+ blood T cells by week 6 at 0.1 to 3.0 mg/kg. The work left the antigen specificity of expanded peripheral T cells undetermined. Relatively little clonal expansion, among the lowest observed, appeared in partial responders at 0.1-3.0 mg/kg.

V shed 0 bases and J shed 5 bases, with 9 bases lying between them. CDR1 SGDLS and CDR2 YYNGEE come from the germline V gene. The length of the CDR3 is 14 residues. Clones were sequenced by immunoSEQ multiplex PCR, and TCRdb holds only the in-frame ones, with some missing. The sample consists of about 50,000 clones, around nine tenths of them appearing once. This sample comprised CD4+ or CD8+ T cells sorted from blood, obtained in a trial of the OX40 agonist ivuxolimab. The rearrangement links TRBV9 to TRBJ2-1; the D is unclear. This receptor was obtained from an adult with an advanced solid tumor such as melanoma, head and neck, liver or kidney cancer. CDR3 nucleotides: TGTGCCAGCAGCGTAGGGGTCCCACACAATGAGCAGTTCTTC. This codes for CASSVGVPHNEQFF.